This T cell receptor beta chain stems from a study of OX40 agonist ivuxolimab in advanced cancers. The overall study: Dose-escalation patients had hepatocellular carcinoma, melanoma, renal cell or head and neck cancer.

A remark on this clone: The antigen is unknown.

Clones were sequenced by immunoSEQ multiplex PCR, and TCRdb holds only the in-frame ones, with some missing. The sample shows roughly 59,000 clones, over 90% of them seen only once. Patients were ineligible given autoimmune disease history or systemic immunosuppression. Study results and limitations: The study observed clonal expansion of CD4+ and CD8+ blood T cells by week 6 at 0.1 to 3.0 mg/kg.

CDR1 is PRHDT and CDR2 is FYEKMQ in the germline V gene (reference sequence). The CDR3 has 18 residues. Trimming at V came to 2 bases and at J to 3 bases, leaving 8 bases not matched to a gene. This sample comprised CD4+ or CD8+ T cells sorted from blood, obtained in a trial of the OX40 agonist ivuxolimab. This chain uses TRBV13 with TRBJ2-5; 14 bases fit TRBD2. The sequence was obtained from an adult with an advanced solid tumor such as melanoma, head and neck, liver or kidney cancer. CDR3 in amino acids: CASSLKLGLAGGKETQYF. The CDR3 bases are TGTGCCAGCAGCTTAAAGCTTGGACTAGCGGGGGGAAAAGAGACCCAGTACTTC.